The 3 T cell receptor beta chains below all came from one sample that was sequenced in a study of blood T cells in healthy people across ages (dated by TCRdb to between 2015 and 2016). Receptor libraries were prepared by 5' RACE. Sequencing was performed on an Illumina HiSeq 2500. A second PCR of roughly 7 to 12 cycles was run with a J-beta primer mix and a sample-barcoded 5' primer. The public reads were quality trimmed at Q25 with fastp and then assembled into clones with MiXCR by TCRdb, keeping productive beta chains. Rows with a matching CDR3 protein are joined into one entry that keeps the most common DNA and genes. The sample has about 1.6 million distinct CDR3 sequences on record, roughly a third of them singletons. The leading ten clones occupy about 11% of the sample. Sequencing was carried out using blood. Source of these receptors: a woman aged 25 to 39 in good health.

The chain recombines TRBV10-3 with TRBJ1-5, with 7 positions matching TRBD1. J was trimmed by 0 bases and V by 2 bases; bases with no gene match: 1. The CDR3 extends over 15 amino acids. Germline assignment: CDR1 ENHRY and CDR2 SYGVKD. The CDR3 DNA reads TGTGCCATCAGTGAGGGGACAGATAGCAATCAGCCCCAGCATTTT. It specifies CAISEGTDSNQPQHF.

The gene calls are TRBV18 and TRBJ2-7; D unclear. The V and J ends lost 1 base and 6 bases respectively, with 13 bases between them. The germline V gene encodes CDR1 KGHSH and CDR2 LQKENI. CDR3 length: 14 amino acids. CDR3 in amino acids: CASSPHSDTSEQYF. CDR3 sequence (DNA): TGTGCCAGCTCACCACACAGCGATACGTCCGAGCAGTACTTC.

The chain employs TRBV3-1 and TRBJ2-5; 12 nucleotides line up with TRBD2. Germline-derived CDR1 and CDR2 are LGHDT and YNNKEL (reference sequence). The junction had 5 bases not matched to a gene; V was cut back by 5 bases and J by 4 bases. The CDR3 loop spans 15 amino acids. CDR3 region: CASSNLAGGRETQYF. CDR3 coding DNA: TGTGCCAGCAGCAATCTAGCGGGGGGGAGAGAGACCCAGTACTTC.